This T cell receptor (beta chain) was identified in a study of blood T cells in healthy people across ages. A second PCR, run for about 6 to 11 cycles, used a sample-barcoded 5' primer plus a J-beta primer mix. TCRdb reanalysed the 5' RACE reads using MiXCR and keeps one entry per CDR3 protein. The sample holds about 1,000,000 distinct CDR3 sequences, 40% to 50% seen once. With respect to this clonotype: It may be a read error: a sequence one base away is much more abundant.

Looked up from germline, CDR1 is SGHAT and CDR2 is FQNNGV. CDR3 length equals 14 residues. The V segment lost 7 bases and the J segment 3 bases; nucleotides outside the gene matches: 8. The sequenced material came from blood. The V gene is TRBV11-2, the J gene TRBJ2-7; the match to TRBD2 covers 8 bases. This TCR was recovered from a woman aged 60-75 years in good health. The CDR3 region is CASTMQSGSYEQYF. CDR3 bases: TGTGCCAGCACCATGCAGAGCGGGAGCTACGAGCAGTACTTC.